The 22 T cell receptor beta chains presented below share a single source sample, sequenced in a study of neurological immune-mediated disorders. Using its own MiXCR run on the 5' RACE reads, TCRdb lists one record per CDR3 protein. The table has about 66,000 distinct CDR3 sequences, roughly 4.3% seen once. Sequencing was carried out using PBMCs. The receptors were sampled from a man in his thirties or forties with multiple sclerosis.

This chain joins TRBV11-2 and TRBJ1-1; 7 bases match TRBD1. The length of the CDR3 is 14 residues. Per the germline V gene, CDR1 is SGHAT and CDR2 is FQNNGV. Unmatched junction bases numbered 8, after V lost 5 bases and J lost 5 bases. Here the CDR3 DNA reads TGTGCCAGCAGCCCCTGGGACAGTCGGACTGAAGCTTTCTTT. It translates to CASSPWDSRTEAFF.

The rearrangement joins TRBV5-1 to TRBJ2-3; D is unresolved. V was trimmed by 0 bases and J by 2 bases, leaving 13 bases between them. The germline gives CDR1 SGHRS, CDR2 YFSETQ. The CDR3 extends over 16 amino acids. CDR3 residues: CASSLDKARNTDTQYF. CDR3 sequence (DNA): TGCGCCAGCAGCTTGGACAAGGCAAGGAACACAGATACGCAGTATTTT.

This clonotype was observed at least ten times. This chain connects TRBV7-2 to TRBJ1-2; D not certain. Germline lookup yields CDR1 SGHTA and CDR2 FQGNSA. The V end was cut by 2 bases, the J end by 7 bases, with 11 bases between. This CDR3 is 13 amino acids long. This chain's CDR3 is CASSLKRGIGYTF. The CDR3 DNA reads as TGTGCCAGCAGCTTAAAGCGGGGAATTGGCTACACCTTC. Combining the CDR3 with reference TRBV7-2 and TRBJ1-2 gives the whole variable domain GAGVSQSPSNKVTEKGKDVELRCDPISGHTALYWYRQSLGQGLEFLIYFQGNSAPDKSGLPSDRFSAERTGGSVSTLTIQRTQQEDSAVYLCASSLKRGIGYTFGSGTRLTVV.

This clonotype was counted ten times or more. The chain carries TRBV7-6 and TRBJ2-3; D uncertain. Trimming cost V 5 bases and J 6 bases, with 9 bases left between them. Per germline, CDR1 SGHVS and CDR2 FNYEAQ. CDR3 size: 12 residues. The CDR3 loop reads CASSPNEDTQYF. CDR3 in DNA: TGTGCCAGCAGCCCGAATGAGGATACGCAGTATTTT.

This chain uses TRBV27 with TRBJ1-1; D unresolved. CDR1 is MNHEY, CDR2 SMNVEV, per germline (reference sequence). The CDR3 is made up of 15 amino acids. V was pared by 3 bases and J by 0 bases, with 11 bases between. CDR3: CASSLKATMNTEAFF. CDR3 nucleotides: TGTGCCAGCAGTTTGAAGGCGACGATGAACACTGAAGCTTTCTTT.

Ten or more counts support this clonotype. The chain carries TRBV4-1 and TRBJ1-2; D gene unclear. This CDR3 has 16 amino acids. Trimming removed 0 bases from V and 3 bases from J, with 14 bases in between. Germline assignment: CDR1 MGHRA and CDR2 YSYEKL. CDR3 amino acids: CASSQDHGRPDYGYTF. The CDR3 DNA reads TGCGCCAGCAGCCAAGATCATGGCAGGCCTGACTATGGCTACACCTTC.

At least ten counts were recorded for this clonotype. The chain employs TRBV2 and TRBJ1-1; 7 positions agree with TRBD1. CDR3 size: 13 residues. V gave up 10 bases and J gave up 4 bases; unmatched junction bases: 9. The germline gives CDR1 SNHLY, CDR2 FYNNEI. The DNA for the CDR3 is TGTGCCACCACTAAGGGGGCTGGCACTGAAGCTTTCTTT. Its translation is CATTKGAGTEAFF.

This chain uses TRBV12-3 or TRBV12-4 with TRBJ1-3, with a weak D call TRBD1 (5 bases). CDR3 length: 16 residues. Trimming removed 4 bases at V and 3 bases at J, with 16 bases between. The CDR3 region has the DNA TGTGCCAGCAGTTCTCGGGCCTATGGGGGTGGAAACACCATATATTTT. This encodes CASSSRAYGGGNTIYF.

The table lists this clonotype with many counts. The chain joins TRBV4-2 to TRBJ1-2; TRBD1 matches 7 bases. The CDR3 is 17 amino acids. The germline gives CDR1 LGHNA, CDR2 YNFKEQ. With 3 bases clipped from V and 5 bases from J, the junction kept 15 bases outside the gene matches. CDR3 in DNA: TGTGCCAGCAGCCATCCCGGGGACAGTAAAGTTGCTTATGGCTACACCTTC. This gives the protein CASSHPGDSKVAYGYTF.

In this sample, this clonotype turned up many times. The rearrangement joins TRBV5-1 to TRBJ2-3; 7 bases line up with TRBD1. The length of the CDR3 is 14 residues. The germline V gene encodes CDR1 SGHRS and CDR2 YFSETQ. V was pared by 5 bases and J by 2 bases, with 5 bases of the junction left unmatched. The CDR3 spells CASSWDSFTDTQYF. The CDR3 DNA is TGCGCCAGCAGTTGGGACAGTTTCACAGATACGCAGTATTTT.

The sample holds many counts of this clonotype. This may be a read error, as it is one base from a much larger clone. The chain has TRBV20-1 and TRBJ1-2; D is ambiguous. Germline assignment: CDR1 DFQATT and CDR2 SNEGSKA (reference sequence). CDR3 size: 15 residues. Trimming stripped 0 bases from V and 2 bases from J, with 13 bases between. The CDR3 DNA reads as TGCAGTGCTAGAGATCGGGAGGAAGCAAACTATGGCTACACCTTC. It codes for CSARDREEANYGYTF.

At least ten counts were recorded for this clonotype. Here the CDR3 DNA reads TGTGCCAGCAGCCAAGATAGAATCAGCAATGAGCAGTTCTTC. Translated, it gives CASSQDRISNEQFF. The J gene is TRBJ2-1, the V gene TRBV3-1; no definite D call. V shed 0 bases and J shed 6 bases, with 9 bases lying between them. The CDR3 runs to 14 residues. In germline, CDR1 is LGHDT, CDR2 YNNKEL (reference sequence).

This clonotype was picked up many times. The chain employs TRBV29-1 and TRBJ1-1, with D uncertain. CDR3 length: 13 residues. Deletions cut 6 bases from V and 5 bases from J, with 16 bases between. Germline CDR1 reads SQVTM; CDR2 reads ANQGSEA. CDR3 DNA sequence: TGCAGCGTGCGACGTCTAGGGTGGACTGAAGCTTTCTTT. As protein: CSVRRLGWTEAFF.

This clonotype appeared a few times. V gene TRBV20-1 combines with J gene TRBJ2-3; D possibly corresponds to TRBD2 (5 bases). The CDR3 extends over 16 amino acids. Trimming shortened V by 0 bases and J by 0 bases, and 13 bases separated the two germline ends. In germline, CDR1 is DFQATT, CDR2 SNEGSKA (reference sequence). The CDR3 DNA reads TGCAGTGCTAGAGATACCGGAGCGGCTAGCACAGATACGCAGTATTTT. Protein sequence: CSARDTGAASTDTQYF.

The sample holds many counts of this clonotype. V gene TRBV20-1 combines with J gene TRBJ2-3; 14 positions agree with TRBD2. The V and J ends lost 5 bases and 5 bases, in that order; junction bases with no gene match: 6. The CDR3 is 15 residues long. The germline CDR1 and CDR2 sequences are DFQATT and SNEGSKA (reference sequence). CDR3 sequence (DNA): TGCAGTGCTCCGACTAGCGGGGGGGCCCGAGATACGCAGTATTTT. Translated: CSAPTSGGARDTQYF.

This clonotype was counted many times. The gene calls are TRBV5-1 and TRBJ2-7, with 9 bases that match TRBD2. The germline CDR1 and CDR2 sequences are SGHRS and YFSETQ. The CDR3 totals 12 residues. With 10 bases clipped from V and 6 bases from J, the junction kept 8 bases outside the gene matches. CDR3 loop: CAAVLAGFEQYV. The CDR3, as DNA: TGCGCCGCGGTCCTAGCGGGGTTCGAGCAGTACGTC.

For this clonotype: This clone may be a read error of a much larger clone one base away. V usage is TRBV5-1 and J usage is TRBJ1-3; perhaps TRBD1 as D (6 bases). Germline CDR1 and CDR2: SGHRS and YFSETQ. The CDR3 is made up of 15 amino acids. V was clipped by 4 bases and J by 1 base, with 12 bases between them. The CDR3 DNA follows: TGCGCCAGCAGCGTGGACAGCTTATCTGGAAACACCATATATTTT. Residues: CASSVDSLSGNTIYF.

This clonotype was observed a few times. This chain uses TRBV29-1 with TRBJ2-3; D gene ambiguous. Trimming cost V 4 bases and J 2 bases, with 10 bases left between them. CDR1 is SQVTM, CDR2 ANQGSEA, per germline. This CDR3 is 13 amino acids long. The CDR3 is CSVVYQTTDTQYF. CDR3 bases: TGCAGCGTTGTATACCAGACCACAGATACGCAGTATTTT.

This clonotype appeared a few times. CDR3 sequence reads: CSVQQPEKYYEQYF. The CDR3 bases are TGCAGCGTTCAACAACCCGAAAAATACTACGAGCAGTACTTC. The chain combines TRBV29-1 with TRBJ2-7; unclear D gene. The CDR3 extends over 14 amino acids. V was cut by 5 bases and J by 3 bases, with 17 bases left in between. Per the germline V gene, CDR1 is SQVTM and CDR2 is ANQGSEA.

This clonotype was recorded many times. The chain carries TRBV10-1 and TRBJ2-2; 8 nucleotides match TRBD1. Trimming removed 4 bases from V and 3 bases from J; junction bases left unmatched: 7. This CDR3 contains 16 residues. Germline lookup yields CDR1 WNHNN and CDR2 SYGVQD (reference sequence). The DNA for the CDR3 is TGCGCCAGCAGTGGGGGACAGGCCAGGGACACCGGGGAGCTGTTTTTT. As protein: CASSGGQARDTGELFF.

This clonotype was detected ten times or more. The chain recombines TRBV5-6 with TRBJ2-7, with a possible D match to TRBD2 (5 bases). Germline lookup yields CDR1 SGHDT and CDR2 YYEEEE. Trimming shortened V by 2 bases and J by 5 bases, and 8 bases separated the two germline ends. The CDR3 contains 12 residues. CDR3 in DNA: TGTGCCAGCAGCTTCGGGGTTGACGAGCAGTACGTC. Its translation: CASSFGVDEQYV.

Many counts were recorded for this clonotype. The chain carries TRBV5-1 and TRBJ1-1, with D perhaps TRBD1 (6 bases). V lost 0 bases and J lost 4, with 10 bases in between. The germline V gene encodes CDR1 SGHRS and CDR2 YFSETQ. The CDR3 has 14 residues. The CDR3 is CASSLEPGVTEAFF. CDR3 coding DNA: TGCGCCAGCAGCTTGGAACCAGGGGTCACTGAAGCTTTCTTT.